This is a list of T cell receptor beta chains from one sample in a study of cytomegalovirus exposure and HLA in healthy donors. The table came from immunoSEQ multiplex PCR; TCRdb's copy has only in-frame clones and leaves some out. The table lists 210,000 or so clones, 70% to 80% of them singletons. Sample: PBMCs. Receptor source: a woman aged 60-75 years in good health and CMV-seropositive. CDR3s include the opening cysteine and the closing phenylalanine or tryptophan. D genes are given only for firm matches. The size field is filled for only some rows; it gives once, few, many or a size class.

V,J,D,size,length,CDR3,DNA
TRBV30,TRBJ2-2,TRBD1,NA,14,CAWGRTGRTGELFF,TGTGCCTGGGGACGGACAGGGCGGACCGGGGAGCTGTTTTTT
TRBV5-4,TRBJ1-1,TRBD1,once,13,CASSRDREAEAFF,TGTGCCAGCAGCCGGGACAGGGAGGCTGAAGCTTTCTTT
TRBV19,TRBJ1-5,NA,once,15,CASSIVSRGNQPQHF,TGTGCCAGTAGTATAGTTTCGAGGGGCAATCAGCCCCAGCATTTT
TRBV28,TRBJ2-7,NA,few,15,CASRRGNTVTYEQYF,TGTGCCAGTCGCAGAGGTAACACCGTCACCTACGAGCAGTACTTC
TRBV10-1,TRBJ2-7,TRBD1,NA,13,CASSRDRVSEQYF,TGCGCCAGCAGTCGGGACAGGGTTTCCGAGCAGTACTTC
TRBV18,TRBJ2-4,TRBD1,NA,14,CASSPTGGGNIQYF,TGTGCCAGCTCACCTACAGGGGGTGGAAACATTCAGTACTTC
TRBV29-1,TRBJ2-2,TRBD2,NA,15,CSAEMASGGAGELFF,TGCAGCGCCGAAATGGCTAGCGGGGGGGCCGGGGAGCTGTTTTTT
TRBV5-1,TRBJ1-1,TRBD1,few,15,CASSLGRQGLREAFF,TGCGCCAGCAGCTTGGGGCGACAGGGTCTTCGTGAAGCTTTCTTT
TRBV7-9,TRBJ2-5,TRBD1,NA,13,CASSLDRQETQYF,TGTGCCAGCAGCTTGGACAGGCAAGAGACCCAGTACTTC
TRBV7-9,TRBJ2-3,TRBD2,NA,19,CASSFPFRGASGITDTQYF,TGTGCCAGCAGCTTTCCCTTTCGTGGTGCTAGCGGGATTACAGATACGCAGTATTTT
TRBV6-1,TRBJ1-4,NA,NA,18,CASSEWWPLRATNEKLFF,TGTGCCAGCAGTGAATGGTGGCCCCTCAGGGCGACTAATGAAAAACTGTTTTTT
TRBV6-1,TRBJ1-2,TRBD1,NA,13,CASRRGDRDGYTF,TGTGCCAGCAGGAGGGGGGACAGGGATGGCTACACCTTC
TRBV4-1,TRBJ2-5,TRBD2,NA,16,CASSQGQAGGRETQYF,TGCGCCAGCAGCCAGGGGCAAGCGGGGGGGCGAGAGACCCAGTACTTC
TRBV30,TRBJ2-7,NA,NA,14,CAWSAGTAPNEQYF,TGTGCCTGGAGTGCCGGGACTGCCCCAAACGAGCAGTACTTC
TRBV7-9,TRBJ1-2,NA,once,12,CASTQGGDGYTF,TGTGCCAGCACCCAGGGAGGGGATGGCTACACCTTC
TRBV18,TRBJ1-4,NA,NA,14,CASSPSQGREKLFF,TGTGCCAGCTCACCAAGCCAGGGTCGGGAAAAACTGTTTTTT
TRBV7-2,TRBJ1-2,TRBD1,NA,15,CASSADPGTGSGYTF,TGTGCCAGCAGCGCAGACCCCGGGACAGGGAGTGGCTACACCTTC
TRBV11-2,TRBJ1-6,NA,once,17,CASSLDGLASYNSPLHF,TGTGCCAGCAGCTTAGATGGACTAGCCTCCTATAATTCACCCCTCCACTTT
TRBV9,TRBJ2-3,NA,once,14,CASSVRKMADTQYF,TGTGCCAGCAGCGTGCGGAAGATGGCAGATACGCAGTATTTT
TRBV30,TRBJ1-2,TRBD1,NA,12,CAWSTGGNGYTF,TGTGCCTGGAGTACAGGGGGAAATGGCTACACCTTC
TRBV9,TRBJ1-1,NA,NA,14,CASRDHRTNTEAFF,TGTGCCAGCAGAGACCACAGGACCAACACTGAAGCTTTCTTT
TRBV5-1,TRBJ1-3,NA,NA,15,CASSLNGGTGNTIYF,TGCGCCAGCAGCCTCAACGGAGGAACTGGAAACACCATATATTTT
TRBV2,TRBJ2-1,TRBD1,NA,13,CASIRGQYNEQFF,TGTGCCAGCATCCGGGGACAGTACAATGAGCAGTTCTTC
TRBV28,TRBJ1-4,NA,NA,19,CASSQETSRRAGTNEKLFF,TGTGCCAGCAGTCAGGAAACCAGTAGGCGGGCGGGGACCAATGAAAAACTGTTTTTT
TRBV11-2,TRBJ1-3,TRBD1,NA,16,CASSWDSSSSGNTIYF,TGTGCCAGCAGCTGGGACAGCTCATCCTCTGGAAACACCATATATTTT
TRBV30,TRBJ2-7,NA,NA,15,CAWSVRWRGGFEQYF,TGTGCCTGGAGTGTACGTTGGCGAGGTGGGTTCGAGCAGTACTTC
TRBV9,TRBJ1-1,NA,once,15,CASSVDGGRNTEAFF,TGTGCCAGCAGCGTAGATGGGGGCCGGAACACTGAAGCTTTCTTT
TRBV18,TRBJ2-6,TRBD1,NA,17,CASSPGQVVSGANVLTF,TGTGCCAGCTCCCCGGGACAGGTCGTCTCTGGGGCCAACGTCCTGACTTTC
TRBV28,TRBJ1-3,TRBD1,NA,14,CASVDRGTGNTIYF,TGTGCCAGCGTCGACAGGGGAACCGGAAACACCATATATTTT
TRBV5-1,TRBJ2-7,TRBD1,NA,13,CASSLDRGYEQYF,TGCGCCAGCAGCTTGGACAGGGGGTACGAGCAGTACTTC
TRBV7-9,TRBJ1-2,NA,NA,11,CATRGNYGYTF,TGTGCCACGAGAGGGAACTATGGCTACACCTTC
TRBV19,TRBJ2-2,TRBD1,few,14,CASSTTGGAGELFF,TGTGCCAGTAGTACTACAGGGGGCGCCGGGGAGCTGTTTTTT
TRBV19,TRBJ2-3,NA,NA,14,CASSIDRGSNTQYF,TGTGCCAGTAGTATAGATCGGGGTAGCAATACGCAGTATTTT
TRBV7-9,TRBJ2-5,NA,NA,11,CSSSFESGHNF,TGTTCCAGCAGCTTCGAGTCGGGACACAACTTC
TRBV5-4,TRBJ2-5,TRBD1,NA,14,CASSPGTAKETQYF,TGTGCCAGCAGCCCTGGGACAGCAAAAGAGACCCAGTACTTC